The T cell receptor beta chain under discussion was sequenced for a study of blood T cell repertoires in COVID-19 (dated by TCRdb to 2020 to 2021). About the full investigation: Samples from collaborators originated in the United States, Italy and Spain and spanned both the acute and convalescent phases of COVID-19. The prospective study material was composed of cDNA or gDNA derived from T cells, B-cell-depleted T cells, or PBMCs. The samples were drawn from the first 160 participants of the ongoing ImmuneRACE study and from some 1,300 subjects provided by 6 global collaborators. Where available, HLA class I and class II types were taken from metadata supplied by the sample provider and were not determined by assay-based typing. The dataset comprised deeply sampled blood TCRbeta repertoires from subjects exposed to, actively infected with, or recovered from COVID-19. The sample metadata nearly always contained a de-identified subject ID, COVID-19 status, age in years and sex. The repertoires were released in a freely available public database meant as a resource for research on the immune response to SARS-CoV-2. Beyond this particular receptor, the publication reports: How much clinical and demographic metadata was included differed by source and by participant, and the metadata was provided uncurated.

Collaborating institutions collected whole blood in K2EDTA tubes following their own protocols. For TCRbeta analysis, collaborator samples were shipped as frozen whole blood, as isolated PBMCs, or as DNA extracted from either sample type. The immunoSEQ Assay, a bias-controlled multiplex PCR, was used to amplify TCRbeta CDR3 regions from genomic DNA. The authors processed their data as follows. Nucleated cell counts per sample were estimated from amplification of reference gene primers within the assay. To quantify the absolute abundance of each unique TCRbeta CDR3 rearrangement, sequence reads were collapsed and filtered. For each sample, productive Simpson clonality was calculated by taking the square root of Simpson's diversity index across productive rearrangements. TCRdb carries this immuneACCESS record with in-frame sequences only. Its versions omit some clonotypes, under half of them owing to an unresolved V gene in the studies checked, with the rest unexplained. D and trimming were read from the DNA, whereas the V and J calls and clone size are those reported in that table. Here the sample has some 210,000 clones; 75% to 90% occur a single time. Jointly, the top ten make up about 4.8% of the sample.

Worth noting for this clone: The antigen it binds to is not known. No clone much larger than this one lies a single base away; base qualities are absent.

As encoded in the germline V gene (reference sequence), CDR1 is SGHAT while CDR2 is FQDESV. Spanning cysteine to phenylalanine, the CDR3 consists of 15 amino acids. Kept here is only the CDR3 DNA, which spans 45 bases and is read in frame from base 1. Relative to germline, V is 0 bases shorter and J is 5 bases shorter, with 13 bases between their ends. The receptor was isolated from a woman aged 40 to 50 with acute or convalescent COVID-19. This receptor chain uses TRBV11-1 and TRBJ2-5, with TRBD2 perhaps the D gene, on 6 matching bases. Sequenced input: peripheral blood. The CDR3 region: CASSLAIAALETQYF. The DNA sequence is given as TGTGCCAGCAGCTTAGCAATAGCGGCATTGGAGACCCAGTACTTC. Where the CDR3 stops, the reference TRBV11-1 and TRBJ2-5 genes take over; the full variable domain is EAEVAQSPRYKITEKSQAVAFWCDPISGHATLYWYRQILGQGPELLVQFQDESVVDDSQLPKDRFSAERLKGVDSTLKIQPAELGDSAMYLCASSLAIAALETQYFGPGTRLLVL.